This T cell receptor beta chain appears in the sequencing data of a study of OX40 agonist ivuxolimab in advanced cancers. Whole-study results and caveats: Both blood CD4+ and CD8+ T cells showed clonal growth by week 6 at 0.1 to 3.0 mg/kg.

The length of the CDR3 is 15 residues. The germline V gene encodes CDR1 SNHLY and CDR2 FYNNEI. Deletions cut 2 bases from V and 0 bases from J, with 10 bases between. Concerning this clone: Antigen specificity is unknown.

Autoimmune disease history or systemic immunosuppression barred patients. The investigators sampled blood at baseline, at cycle 4 day 1, and at cycle 7 day 1. The assay was immunoSEQ multiplex PCR, and TCRdb's table has in-frame clones only and misses some. The sample gives tens of thousands of clones, around 85% of which show up once; roughly 25% is in the top ten. The sequencing here drew on CD4+ or CD8+ T cells sorted from blood, taken in a trial of the OX40 agonist ivuxolimab. The receptor was derived from an adult with an advanced solid tumor such as melanoma, head and neck, liver or kidney cancer. The rearrangement uses TRBV2 and TRBJ2-5, with unresolved D. CDR3 region: CASSETRSYQETQYF. The DNA for the CDR3 is TGTGCCAGCAGTGAAACTCGCTCGTACCAAGAGACCCAGTACTTC.